The sequence of this T cell receptor beta chain was determined in a study of cytomegalovirus exposure and HLA in healthy donors. A note on this clone: The sample has other DNA sequences that encode this CDR3 too.

60 Vbeta and 13 Jbeta primers were used in PCR. Clones were read by immunoSEQ multiplex PCR, and TCRdb kept only the in-frame ones, dropping some. This table has 200,000 or so clones, about 86% appearing once. The trim removed 8 bases at V and 0 bases at J, leaving 6 bases unmatched. The CDR3 is 14 amino acids. Germline V gene data show CDR1 as GTSNPN and CDR2 as SVGIG (reference sequence). The gene calls are TRBV30 and TRBJ1-5, with 8 nucleotides matching TRBD1. This sequence originates from a young woman in good health and CMV-seropositive. Sequencing was performed on PBMCs. CDR3 loop: CAGGQGYSNQPQHF. CDR3 coding DNA: TGTGCCGGAGGACAGGGCTATAGCAATCAGCCCCAGCATTTT.